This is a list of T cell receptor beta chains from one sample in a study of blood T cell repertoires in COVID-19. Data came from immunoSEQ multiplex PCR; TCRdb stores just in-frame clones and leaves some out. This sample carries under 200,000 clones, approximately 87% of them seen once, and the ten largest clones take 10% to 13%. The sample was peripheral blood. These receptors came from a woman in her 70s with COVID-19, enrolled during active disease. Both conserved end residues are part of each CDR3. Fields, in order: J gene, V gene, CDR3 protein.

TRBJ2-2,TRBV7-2,CASSLGLAGGPRTGELFF
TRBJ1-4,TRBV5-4,CASSFTGTGLSNEKLFF
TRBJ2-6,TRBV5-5,CASIPGGDSGANVLTF
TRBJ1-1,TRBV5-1,CASSSGQANTEAFF
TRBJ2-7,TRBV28,CASRPQGTGNYEQYF
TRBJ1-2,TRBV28,CASSPRVSGYTF
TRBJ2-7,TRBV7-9,CASSFGLAGSSYEQYF
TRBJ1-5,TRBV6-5,CASSSSRGPVNQPQHF
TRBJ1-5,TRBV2,CASSEGWGGNQPQHF
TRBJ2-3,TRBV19,CASSPGTSGYHPTDTQYF
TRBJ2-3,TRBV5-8,CASSPGGTDTQYF
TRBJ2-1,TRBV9,CASSAMTGANEQFF
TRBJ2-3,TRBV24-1,CATSETTGGTDTQYF
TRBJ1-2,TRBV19,CASSTFSRTSYGYTF
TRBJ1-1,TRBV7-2,CASSLAKPEAFF
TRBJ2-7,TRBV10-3,CAISESDRGAYEQYF
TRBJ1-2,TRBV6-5,CASSRGGDTNYGYTF
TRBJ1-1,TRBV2,CASSTDMYTEAFF
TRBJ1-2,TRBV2,CASRGDSTLPGYTF
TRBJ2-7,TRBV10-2,CASRGDRTTYEQYF
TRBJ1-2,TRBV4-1,CASSQAILQGIYGYTF
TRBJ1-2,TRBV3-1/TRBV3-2,CASSHRTTGSGYTF
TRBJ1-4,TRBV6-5,CASSQRQGNEKLFF
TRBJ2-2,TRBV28,CASSPLAGGRTGELFF
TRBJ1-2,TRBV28,CASTVDRGLGYTF
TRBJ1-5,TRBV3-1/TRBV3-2,CASSPRTGDNQPQHF
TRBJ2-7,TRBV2,CASSEGLSYEQYF
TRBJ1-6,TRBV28,CASSLGWGDSPLHF
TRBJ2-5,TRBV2,CASGAQETQYF